The TCR beta chain described here comes from a study of shared clonotypes between healthy human individuals (dated by TCRdb to the early 2020s). The study in broad terms: The cohort included a few men and a couple of women between 18 and 49 years of age. To estimate repertoire size and how much clonotypes are shared between individuals, the study performed deep sequencing of blood TCR repertoires from five healthy adults. Different laboratories and diverse techniques were used to prepare libraries and sequence TCR repertoires, to increase sequencing depth and limit assay-specific biases. Between about 0.8 and 9 billion PBMCs per donor were obtained by leukapheresis. For each donor, CD4 naive and CD4 memory were each given three plates, CD8 naive was given two plates, and CD8 memory was given one plate. Findings and caveats that apply to the study as a whole: Estimated clonotype richness was generally larger for naive than for memory subsets. The small number of donors limited the genetic and exposure-history diversity represented. Across a handful of donors, around 5% of naive CD4, approximately 4% of naive CD8, 2% to 2.5% of memory CD4, and 0.4% of memory CD8 clonotypes were shared. Sampling was limited to blood, and TCR repertoires in tissue likely differ from TCR repertoires in blood. Clonotypes shared by all four sorted-subset donors showed higher generation probabilities than non-shared clonotypes. Rarefaction of sorted-subset datasets indicated incomplete sequencing despite the large sequencing depth. Pairwise subsampling indicated that sequencing depth was expected to affect the degree of clonotype sharing among donors.

A remark on this clone: What antigen it recognizes has not been identified. No qualities accompany the bases; no much larger clone lies one base away.

Using the deep immunoSEQ assay, TCR CDR3 regions were amplified from genomic DNA by multiplex PCR. Genomic DNA extracted from each cell subset was distributed evenly over all wells of several immunoSEQ 96-well plates, and each plate served as one replicate. For sorted subsets, approximately 200 ng of genomic DNA, equivalent to 30,000 or so T cell genomes, went into each replicate PCR. The purified libraries were quantified using a Qubit 3.0 fluorometer, sized with a Bioanalyzer 2100, and then quantified again using the KAPA Library Quantification kit. Every immunoSEQ 96-well plate was sequenced on a dedicated single-read 150-cycle Illumina NextSeq 550 flow cell. The paper's data handling went like this. Because the immunoSEQ output included only junctional sequences and no quality scores, the filtering could not be the same as the filtering used for full-length reads. Sequences were annotated with PyIR, a Python wrapper for IgBLAST v1.9, using IMGT germline references to assign V/J genes and CDR3. Any read was removed if the V/J assignment was weak (E-value above 1e-6), the CDR3 was missing, or the read contained stop codons, out-of-frame junctions, or ambiguous translated residues. A V3J clonotype was defined by an identical inferred V gene, J gene, and CDR3 amino acid sequence. The percentage overlap between two repertoires was calculated by dividing the number of shared unique clonotypes by the size of the smaller repertoire. RTK rarefaction, the Chao1 estimator, and Recon v2.1 estimates of unobserved clonotypes were used to assess repertoire richness. Generation probabilities for all TCRbeta clonotypes obtained by the gDNA method from a handful of donors were computed using OLGA. The table comes from immuneACCESS by way of TCRdb, which keeps in-frame sequences with V and J called. Part of the clones is missing from these tables; in studies checked, under half for an unresolved V gene and the rest for unknown reasons. Clone size and V and J calls were adopted from that table, with D and trimming inferred from the DNA. The sample yields roughly 2 million clones; 85% to 95% were counted once. The top ten clonotypes cover around 0.13% of the sample.

The donors were healthy, HIV-negative adults who had no recently reported acute infections or vaccinations. Only Caucasian adults living in Nashville, Tennessee, USA were represented among the donors. CD4+ T cells were enriched through magnetic negative selection, after which naive cells were positively selected on CD45RA and the remaining negative fraction served as the memory subset. After blood collection by leukapheresis, PBMCs were isolated using Ficoll-Histopaque density gradient centrifugation and then cryopreserved in the vapor phase of liquid nitrogen. Analytical flow cytometry was used to check the purity and quantity of every magnetically sorted T cell population. From each sorted fraction, genomic DNA was isolated and quantified by UV absorbance on a Nanodrop 2000c. V is pared back by 5 bases and J by 0 bases, with 17 bases lying between the germline termini. CDR1 and CDR2 are drawn from the germline V gene: MRHNA, SNTAGT. Including cysteine and phenylalanine, the CDR3 has 17 amino acids. Only the CDR3 portion is preserved as DNA: 51 bases, with reading frame beginning at the first base.

This sequence originates from a man between 18 and 35 years old in good health. The chain is made from TRBV6-4 and TRBJ1-5; the D region possibly corresponds to TRBD1 (5 bases align). Sequencing input: naive CD4+ T cells sorted from blood. According to the study, the label for this sample's cell subset or site signals: CD45RA+ positively selected. The base sequence is TGTGCCAGCAGTCGGGACCCCGGACCCATTAGCAATCAGCCCCAGCATTTT. This codes for CASSRDPGPISNQPQHF.